The 20 T cell receptor beta chains given below trace back to one sample, sequenced in a study of vaccination and CD4 T cells after COVID-19. Cultured CD4+ T-cell DNA underwent Oncomine TCR Beta short-read sequencing. TCRdb re-called the PCR reads with MiXCR, one entry per CDR3 protein. The repertoire holds about 22,000 distinct CDR3 sequences, 40% to 50% seen once, with roughly 9% in the top ten. Treatment of the sample: approximately nine-day PBMC culture with coronavirus spike peptide pools or control peptides (ViraFEST assay). Their antigens remain unidentified. The sequencing sample was made of CD4+ T cells from blood, cultured in vitro. Source of these receptors: a human donor who had recovered from COVID-19.

In this sample, this clonotype turned up a few times. The CDR3 DNA sequence: TGTGCCATCACAGGGGGCAGGAATTCACCCCTCCACTTT. This codes for CAITGGRNSPLHF. The chain is built from TRBV10-3 and TRBJ1-6; 8 positions match TRBD1. Trimming at V came to 7 bases and at J to 7 bases, leaving 3 bases not matched to a gene. Germline V gene data show CDR1 as ENHRY and CDR2 as SYGVKD. The CDR3 consists of 13 residues.

This chain uses TRBV20-1 with TRBJ2-1; TRBD2 matches 8 bases. Looked up from germline, CDR1 is DFQATT and CDR2 is SNEGSKA (reference sequence). The CDR3 length is 20 residues. V dropped 0 bases and J dropped 9; count of bases not matched to a gene: 25. CDR3 protein: CSARDYTGGPGAGSLAEQFF. CDR3 DNA: TGCAGTGCTAGAGATTATACGGGAGGGCCTGGGGCCGGAAGTCTCGCTGAGCAGTTCTTC.

This clonotype is a singleton in its sample. V gene TRBV20-1 combines with J gene TRBJ2-5, with D perhaps assigned TRBD1 or TRBD2 (5 bases each). Trimming shortened V by 3 bases and J by 0 bases, and 14 bases separated the two germline ends. The CDR3 consists of 15 residues. Germline V gives CDR1 DFQATT, CDR2 SNEGSKA (reference sequence). CDR3 amino acids: CSARGVGRDQETQYF. DNA of the CDR3: TGCAGTGCTAGGGGGGTAGGGCGGGACCAAGAGACCCAGTACTTC.

The chain is built from TRBV10-3 and TRBJ2-3, with D perhaps given as TRBD1 or TRBD2 (5 bases each). CDR3 size: 13 residues. Trimming took 8 bases from V and 2 from J, leaving 11 bases between them. Looked up from germline, CDR1 is ENHRY and CDR2 is SYGVKD. CDR3: CAIGGKDTDTQYF. In DNA form, the CDR3 reads TGTGCCATCGGGGGAAAGGACACAGATACGCAGTATTTT.

J is TRBJ2-2 and V is TRBV15; possibly TRBD2 for D (5 bases). Looked up from germline, CDR1 is LNHNV and CDR2 is YYDKDF (reference sequence). V lost 0 bases and J lost 7, with 15 bases in between. This CDR3 contains 16 residues. The CDR3 loop reads CATSRDLGELGGELFF. In DNA form, the CDR3 reads TGTGCCACCAGCAGAGATCTTGGGGAGTTGGGCGGGGAGCTGTTTTTT.

This clonotype came up a few times. This chain connects TRBV2 to TRBJ2-5; 11 nucleotides agree with TRBD2. This CDR3 contains 18 residues. Germline CDR1 is SNHLY and CDR2 is FYNNEI. With 5 bases clipped from V and 5 bases from J, the junction kept 16 bases outside the gene matches. The CDR3 reads CASSPNLLAGDPPETQYF. CDR3 in DNA: TGTGCCAGCAGTCCCAATCTACTAGCGGGAGACCCCCCGGAGACCCAGTACTTC.

This clonotype showed up just once. The rearrangement joins TRBV10-3 to TRBJ1-3; D ambiguous. V was clipped by 3 bases and J by 6 bases, with 12 bases between them. Germline CDR1 is ENHRY and CDR2 is SYGVKD. CDR3 length: 14 residues. The CDR3 sequence is CAISDLPPVNTIYF. DNA for the CDR3: TGTGCCATCAGTGATTTGCCACCGGTAAACACCATATATTTT.

This chain joins TRBV2 and TRBJ2-7; D ambiguous. This CDR3 has 15 residues. Trimming left V 1 base short and J 3 bases short, with 13 bases between. Germline V CDR1 and CDR2: SNHLY, FYNNEI. DNA of the CDR3: TGTGCCAGCAGTGAAGGGCGGCGGCTAAACTACGAGCAGTACTTC. This encodes CASSEGRRLNYEQYF.

This clonotype was counted between two and nine times. V usage is TRBV15 and J usage is TRBJ1-3, with a tentative D call TRBD1 (5 bases). The V end lost 0 bases, the J end lost 0 bases, and 9 bases lay between the germline ends. Germline CDR1 LNHNV, CDR2 YYDKDF (reference sequence). The CDR3 contains 16 residues. The CDR3 coding sequence is TGTGCCACCAGCAGAGAGGGGGGAAGCTCTGGAAACACCATATATTTT. It specifies CATSREGGSSGNTIYF.

V is TRBV6-2 or TRBV6-3 and J is TRBJ2-1; 7 bases map to TRBD2. J was trimmed by 8 bases and V by 6 bases; bases with no gene match: 13. Germline V gene data show CDR1 as MNHEY and CDR2 as SVGEGT. This CDR3 spans 15 amino acids. CDR3 sequence: CASRSSGGGRHEQFF. For the CDR3, the DNA is TGTGCCAGCAGGAGCTCCGGGGGAGGGCGACATGAGCAGTTCTTC.

This sequence joins TRBV20-1 and TRBJ1-1, with D perhaps matching TRBD1 (6 bases). CDR3 length: 14 residues. Germline lookup yields CDR1 DFQATT and CDR2 SNEGSKA (reference sequence). V was trimmed by 5 bases and J by 1 base, leaving 14 bases between them. The CDR3 nucleotides are TGCAGTGCTTTCGGGGGGGGGCCGAACACTGAAGCTTTCTTT. It encodes CSAFGGGPNTEAFF.

The chain uses TRBV4-2 and TRBJ2-2, with a tentative D call TRBD2 (5 bases). Germline lookup yields CDR1 LGHNA and CDR2 YNFKEQ. CDR3 length: 14 residues. With 4 bases removed from V and 2 bases from J, the gap between germline ends came to 8 bases. In DNA form, the CDR3 reads TGTGCCAGCAGCCGCGAGGGAAACACCGGGGAGCTGTTTTTT. Translating it yields CASSREGNTGELFF.

The rearrangement links TRBV18 to TRBJ2-3; 12 bases map to TRBD2. Per the germline V gene, CDR1 is KGHSH and CDR2 is LQKENI. V shed 3 bases, J shed 4 bases, and the junction held 2 bases outside the gene matches. The CDR3 is 15 residues long. The CDR3 sequence is CASSPTSGSADTQYF. CDR3 in DNA: TGTGCCAGCTCACCGACTAGCGGGAGTGCAGATACGCAGTATTTT.

This clonotype was seen a few times. This sequence joins TRBV6-1 and TRBJ1-5; D possibly corresponds to TRBD1 (6 bases). The germline V gene encodes CDR1 MNHNS and CDR2 SASEGT. CDR3 size: 17 residues. With 7 bases removed from V and 2 bases from J, the gap between germline ends came to 21 bases. The CDR3 DNA sequence: TGTGCCAGCACATCAGGGACACTCCAATGGGGCAATCAGCCCCAGCATTTT. Encoded protein: CASTSGTLQWGNQPQHF.

This clonotype was counted a single time. CDR3 sequence reads: CASTSGGTEAFF. In nucleotides, the CDR3 is TGTGCCAGTACCTCAGGGGGTACTGAAGCTTTCTTT. This sequence joins TRBV19 and TRBJ1-1; 7 nucleotides line up with TRBD1. Trimming removed 7 bases from V and 5 bases from J; junction bases left unmatched: 4. The CDR3 covers 12 residues. Germline CDR1 is LNHDA and CDR2 is SQIVND (reference sequence).

CDR3 protein: CASSLEGQSNQPQHF. Here the CDR3 DNA reads TGCGCCAGCAGCCTAGAGGGACAGAGCAATCAGCCCCAGCATTTT. This chain links TRBV5-1 with TRBJ1-5; 7 bases are a match to TRBD1. This CDR3 has 15 amino acids. V trimming: 4 bases; J trimming: 1 base; junction bases outside the gene matches: 5. CDR1 is SGHRS, CDR2 YFSETQ, per germline.

This clonotype was counted a few times. The chain combines TRBV19 with TRBJ2-7; 9 bases align to TRBD1. J lost 3 bases, V lost 6 bases, and 6 bases had no gene match. The CDR3 is made up of 14 amino acids. The germline gives CDR1 LNHDA, CDR2 SQIVND (reference sequence). The CDR3 bases are TGTGCCAGTAGCAGACAGGGGGTCGGCTACGAGCAGTACTTC. It codes for CASSRQGVGYEQYF.

This sequence joins TRBV27 and TRBJ2-5; D possibly corresponds to TRBD1 (7 bases). Germline V gives CDR1 MNHEY, CDR2 SMNVEV (reference sequence). V gave up 5 bases and J gave up 5 bases, with 15 bases separating them. The CDR3 covers 14 residues. As DNA, the CDR3 is TGTGCCAGCAGTCGGACAGGCGGAGGGGAGACCCAGTACTTC. This translates into CASSRTGGGETQYF.

The chain employs TRBV7-3 and TRBJ2-3; 7 positions match TRBD1. The V segment lost 6 bases and the J segment 6 bases; nucleotides outside the gene matches: 9. The CDR3 extends over 14 amino acids. Germline lookup yields CDR1 SGHTA and CDR2 FQGTGA. CDR3 nucleotides: TGTGCCAGCAGTTCCAACACAGGGGATGATACGCAGTATTTT. Translation gives CASSSNTGDDTQYF.

This chain links TRBV19 with TRBJ1-5; D not resolved. Germline CDR1 is LNHDA and CDR2 is SQIVND (reference sequence). V was trimmed by 5 bases and J by 5 bases, leaving 19 bases between them. The CDR3 totals 16 residues. The CDR3 protein is CASSSLAAKGDQPQHF. CDR3 bases: TGTGCCAGTAGTTCTTTGGCAGCCAAGGGCGATCAGCCCCAGCATTTT. The whole variable domain, filled in from reference TRBV19 and TRBJ1-5, reads DGGITQSPKYLFRKEGQNVTLSCEQNLNHDAMYWYRQDPGQGLRLIYYSQIVNDFQKGDIAEGYSVSREKKESFPLTVTSAQKNPTAFYLCASSSLAAKGDQPQHFGDGTRLSIL.